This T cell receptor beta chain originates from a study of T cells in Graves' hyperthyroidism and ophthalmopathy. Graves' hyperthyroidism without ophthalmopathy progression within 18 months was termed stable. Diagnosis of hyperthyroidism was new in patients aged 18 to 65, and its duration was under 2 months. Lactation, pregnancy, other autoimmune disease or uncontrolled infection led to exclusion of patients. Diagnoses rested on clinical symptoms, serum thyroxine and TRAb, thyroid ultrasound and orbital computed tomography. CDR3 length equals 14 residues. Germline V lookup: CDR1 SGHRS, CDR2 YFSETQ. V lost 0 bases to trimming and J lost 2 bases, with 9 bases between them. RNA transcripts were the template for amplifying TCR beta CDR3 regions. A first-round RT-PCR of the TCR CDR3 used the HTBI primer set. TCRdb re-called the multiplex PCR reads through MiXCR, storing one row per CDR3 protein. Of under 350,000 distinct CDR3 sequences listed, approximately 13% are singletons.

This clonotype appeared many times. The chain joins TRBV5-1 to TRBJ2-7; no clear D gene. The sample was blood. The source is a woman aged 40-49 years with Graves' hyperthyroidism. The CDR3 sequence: CASSLDSPAYEQYF. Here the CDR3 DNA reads TGCGCCAGCAGCTTGGACAGCCCCGCCTACGAGCAGTACTTC.